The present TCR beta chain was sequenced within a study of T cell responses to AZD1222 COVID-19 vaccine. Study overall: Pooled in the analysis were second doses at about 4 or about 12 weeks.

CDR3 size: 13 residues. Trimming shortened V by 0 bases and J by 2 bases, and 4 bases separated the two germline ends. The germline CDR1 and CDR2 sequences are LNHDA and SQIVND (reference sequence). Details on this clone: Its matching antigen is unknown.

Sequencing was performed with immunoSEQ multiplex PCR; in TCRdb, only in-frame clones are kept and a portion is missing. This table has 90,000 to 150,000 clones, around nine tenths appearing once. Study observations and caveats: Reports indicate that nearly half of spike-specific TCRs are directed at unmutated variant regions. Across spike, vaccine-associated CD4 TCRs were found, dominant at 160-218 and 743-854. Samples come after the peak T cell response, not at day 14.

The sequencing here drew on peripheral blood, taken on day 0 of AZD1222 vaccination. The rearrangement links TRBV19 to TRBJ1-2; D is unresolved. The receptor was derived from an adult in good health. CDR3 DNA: TGTGCCAGTAGTATAGAGGGGAACTATGGCTACACCTTC. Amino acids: CASSIEGNYGYTF.